A selection of T cell receptor beta chains follows, all from one sample in a study of T cells in Graves' hyperthyroidism and ophthalmopathy. From the multiplex PCR reads, TCRdb called clonotypes with MiXCR, one entry per CDR3 protein. The profile covers 550,000 to 800,000 distinct CDR3 sequences, with roughly a sixth appearing a single time and roughly a sixth taken by the ten largest. Input material: blood. The origin of the receptors is a man aged 50-60 years with Graves' hyperthyroidism. CDR3s include the opening cysteine and the closing phenylalanine or tryptophan. A D gene is named only where the DNA matches it firmly. Size is stated for part of the rows, as once, few or many counts, or as a class when the clone is expanded.

NA	TRBV3-1	few	TRBJ2-5	CASSQEMEGRETQYF	TGTGCCAGCAGCCAAGAAATGGAGGGAAGAGAGACCCAGTACTTC
NA	TRBV5-1	NA	TRBJ1-1	CASSLGRPNAEAFF	TGCGCCAGCAGCTTGGGCCGCCCCAACGCTGAAGCTTTCTTT
NA	TRBV5-1	NA	TRBJ2-1	CASSFEGAAYNEQFF	TGCGCCAGCAGCTTTGAGGGAGCCGCATACAATGAGCAGTTCTTC
NA	TRBV19	many	TRBJ1-1	CASSISSNTEAFF	TGTGCCAGTAGTATCTCATCGAACACTGAAGCTTTCTTT
TRBD2	TRBV5-8	few	TRBJ2-2	CASSHTSGLTGELFF	TGTGCCAGCAGCCATACTAGCGGCCTCACCGGGGAGCTGTTTTTT
NA	TRBV27	many	TRBJ2-3	CASRTFRDTQYF	TGTGCCAGCAGAACCTTCCGGGATACGCAGTATTTT
NA	TRBV2	NA	TRBJ2-1	CASSEDGYRGEQFF	TGTGCCAGCAGTGAAGACGGTTATAGAGGTGAGCAGTTCTTC
TRBD2	TRBV14	many	TRBJ2-7	CASSRAGGAAEQYF	TGTGCCAGCAGCAGGGCGGGGGGCGCGGCCGAGCAGTACTTC
NA	TRBV19	many	TRBJ2-7	CASSIRLTAHYEQYF	TGTGCCAGTAGTATTCGGTTGACAGCTCACTACGAGCAGTACTTC
NA	TRBV3-1	NA	TRBJ1-1	CASSQNDRVPLPEAFF	TGTGCCAGCAGCCAGAACGACAGAGTTCCACTCCCTGAAGCTTTCTTT
TRBD1	TRBV9	NA	TRBJ2-7	CASSGPGTGSYEQYF	TGTGCCAGCAGCGGGCCCGGGACAGGCTCCTACGAGCAGTACTTC
TRBD2	TRBV9	many	TRBJ2-5	CASSPFEGAGGDETQYF	TGTGCCAGCAGCCCATTTGAGGGAGCGGGAGGGGACGAGACCCAGTACTTC
NA	TRBV9	NA	TRBJ2-1	CASSVSGASYNEQFF	TGTGCCAGCAGCGTATCTGGGGCTTCCTACAATGAGCAGTTCTTC
TRBD1	TRBV6-1	once	TRBJ2-5	CASSKRTGGETQYF	TGTGCCAGCAGTAAAAGGACAGGGGGAGAGACCCAGTACTTC
NA	TRBV9	NA	TRBJ1-2	CASSDPGQNYGYTF	TGTGCCAGCAGCGATCCCGGACAGAACTATGGCTACACCTTC
TRBD1	TRBV7-8	many	TRBJ1-1	CASSPYLRQGGQNTEAFF	TGTGCCAGCAGCCCATATCTTCGACAGGGCGGGCAGAACACTGAAGCTTTCTTT
TRBD1	TRBV20-1	many	TRBJ1-5	CSARAGGGNQPQHF	TGCAGTGCTAGAGCAGGGGGGGGGAATCAGCCCCAGCATTTT
NA	TRBV19	NA	TRBJ2-7	CASSAIEQGEQYF	TGTGCCAGTAGTGCCATCGAACAGGGCGAGCAGTACTTC
NA	TRBV28	many	TRBJ1-1	CASTGGIHGNTEAFF	TGTGCCAGTACGGGCGGAATCCATGGGAACACTGAAGCTTTCTTT
TRBD1	TRBV28	many	TRBJ2-5	CASSSPFDRGLGETQYF	TGTGCCAGCAGTTCCCCCTTCGACAGGGGGCTAGGAGAGACCCAGTACTTC
TRBD1	TRBV6-1	few	TRBJ2-7	CASRRGTGWSEQYF	TGTGCCAGCAGGAGGGGGACAGGGTGGTCCGAGCAGTACTTC
NA	TRBV9	NA	TRBJ2-1	CASSVEDGRPRNNEQFF	TGTGCCAGCAGCGTAGAGGATGGGCGCCCTCGAAACAATGAGCAGTTCTTC
TRBD1	TRBV2	many	TRBJ2-7	CASGRDRDYEQYF	TGTGCCAGCGGCCGGGACAGGGACTACGAGCAGTACTTC
NA	TRBV11-2	many	TRBJ1-3	CASSLQYSGSGNTIYF	TGTGCCAGCAGCTTACAATACTCAGGGTCTGGAAACACCATATATTTT
TRBD1	TRBV28	few	TRBJ1-1	CASSLLTGTGPFF	TGTGCCAGCAGTTTGCTGACCGGGACAGGGCCCTTCTTT
NA	TRBV6-1	many	TRBJ2-7	CASSPRRGFPYEQYF	TGTGCCAGCAGCCCAAGACGGGGGTTTCCCTACGAGCAGTACTTC
TRBD2	TRBV28	many	TRBJ2-1	CASSWAGVGNEQFF	TGTGCCAGCAGTTGGGCGGGAGTTGGGAATGAGCAGTTCTTC
NA	TRBV28	many	TRBJ2-3	CASSLSGEADTQYF	TGTGCCAGCAGTTTATCGGGGGAAGCAGATACGCAGTATTTT
TRBD1	TRBV6-1	many	TRBJ1-2	CASRPGTGGGGYTF	TGTGCCAGCAGGCCTGGGACAGGGGGCGGTGGCTACACCTTC
TRBD2	TRBV28	many	TRBJ2-1	CASSFSTSGIYNEQFF	TGTGCCAGCAGTTTTAGTACTAGCGGAATCTACAATGAGCAGTTCTTC
TRBD1	TRBV28	many	TRBJ1-2	CASRGTGGADYGYTF	TGTGCCAGCAGAGGAACAGGGGGCGCTGACTATGGCTACACCTTC
TRBD2	TRBV12-3/TRBV12-4	many	TRBJ2-1	CASSEAGGPINEQFF	TGTGCCAGCAGCGAAGCGGGAGGCCCAATTAATGAGCAGTTCTTC
TRBD2	TRBV24-1	few	TRBJ2-2	CATAFSSGSTGELFF	TGTGCCACCGCCTTCTCTAGCGGGAGTACCGGGGAGCTGTTTTTT
TRBD1	TRBV3-1	few	TRBJ1-1	CASRDGQGRTEAFF	TGTGCCAGCAGAGACGGACAGGGTCGAACTGAAGCTTTCTTT
TRBD2	TRBV7-2	many	TRBJ2-3	CASSSGTSGRSTDTQYF	TGTGCCAGCAGCTCAGGGACTAGCGGGAGAAGCACAGATACGCAGTATTTT
NA	TRBV5-1	many	TRBJ2-1	CASSPGYLRDVNSYNEQFF	TGCGCCAGCAGCCCGGGTTACCTTAGGGATGTCAACTCCTACAATGAGCAGTTCTTC
TRBD2	TRBV6-1	many	TRBJ2-5	CASSFRLAGGYPETQYF	TGTGCCAGCAGTTTTCGGTTAGCGGGAGGCTATCCGGAGACCCAGTACTTC
NA	TRBV29-1	many	TRBJ1-1	CSATTGHWNTEAFF	TGCAGCGCTACAACAGGACATTGGAACACTGAAGCTTTCTTT
TRBD1	TRBV29-1	NA	TRBJ1-4	CSAAVDRGREKLFF	TGCAGCGCAGCAGTTGACAGGGGGCGGGAAAAACTGTTTTTT
NA	TRBV10-3	many	TRBJ1-1	CAITPGHPNTEAFF	TGTGCCATCACTCCGGGACACCCCAACACTGAAGCTTTCTTT
NA	TRBV18	few	TRBJ2-3	CASSPPRRGTVTDTQYF	TGTGCCAGCTCACCACCACGCCGCGGGACTGTCACAGATACGCAGTATTTT
NA	TRBV18	many	TRBJ2-3	CASSPQASEMTDTQYF	TGTGCCAGCTCACCACAAGCTAGCGAGATGACAGATACGCAGTATTTT
TRBD1	TRBV2	NA	TRBJ2-4	CASSQGAAKNIQYF	TGTGCCAGCAGTCAGGGGGCGGCCAAAAACATTCAGTACTTC
NA	TRBV20-1	many	TRBJ1-2	CSANRGRYGYTF	TGCAGTGCAAACCGTGGGCGATATGGCTACACCTTC
NA	TRBV2	many	TRBJ2-1	CASIPVGSVYNEQFF	TGTGCCAGCATTCCGGTAGGTAGCGTCTACAATGAGCAGTTCTTC
NA	TRBV18	NA	TRBJ2-5	CASSPTRRGPETQYF	TGTGCCAGCTCACCAACCAGGAGGGGGCCGGAGACCCAGTACTTC
TRBD1	TRBV19	few	TRBJ2-2	CASSIRSLGQGAANTGELFF	TGTGCCAGTAGTATACGGAGTTTGGGACAGGGAGCGGCGAACACCGGGGAGCTGTTTTTT
NA	TRBV3-1	NA	TRBJ1-5	CASSQDGTGIWPQHF	TGTGCCAGCAGCCAAGATGGTACAGGAATATGGCCCCAGCATTTT
NA	TRBV6-4	many	TRBJ1-6	CASSYSVRGSSSYNSPLHF	TGTGCCAGCAGTTACTCTGTACGGGGGTCGAGCTCCTATAATTCACCCCTCCACTTT
NA	TRBV4-2	NA	TRBJ2-1	CASSQEIAEAYNEQFF	TGTGCCAGCAGCCAAGAAATAGCGGAGGCCTACAATGAGCAGTTCTTC
TRBD2	TRBV7-2	many	TRBJ2-1	CASRPSGRASEQFF	TGTGCCAGCAGACCAAGCGGGAGGGCCAGTGAGCAGTTCTTC
NA	TRBV6-1	many	TRBJ2-5	CASTPAFQETQYF	TGTGCCAGCACCCCGGCTTTTCAAGAGACCCAGTACTTC
NA	TRBV20-1	few	TRBJ1-6	CSARDPGQATYNSPLHF	TGCAGTGCTAGAGATCCCGGCCAGGCAACCTATAATTCACCCCTCCACTTT
TRBD2	TRBV2	few	TRBJ2-1	CASRVSSGGNNEQFF	TGTGCCAGCAGAGTATCTAGCGGGGGAAACAATGAGCAGTTCTTC